This entry describes one TCR beta chain. As yet, its antigen is unknown. This entry belongs to a study of CD8+ T cells in alopecia areata. Study-wide background: For the treated group, dosing was oral tofacitinib at 5 to 10 mg twice daily. Whole-study results and caveats: Scalp and blood retained many expanded lesional clones during tofacitinib. Scalp clonality and expanded CD8+ clones among the top 100 were significantly decreased by tofacitinib.

The germline V gene has CDR1 SGHNT and CDR2 YYREEE (reference sequence). The CDR3 consists of 14 residues. The V gene lost 0 bases and the J gene lost 4 bases, with 9 bases spanning the gap. The treatment is: oral pan-JAK inhibitor, 5-10 mg twice daily. cDNA reverse transcribed from extracted RNA served as the sequencing template. Here immunoSEQ multiplex PCR was the method, and the copy in TCRdb shows in-frame clones only, minus some. Among 100,000 to 150,000 clones, under 65% were seen once, and the ten largest hold more than 5.5%. The TCR originated in a human donor with alopecia areata. The sample in question was CD4+ T cells sorted from blood, obtained at week 4, from a patient treated with tofacitinib. The chain couples TRBV5-4 to TRBJ2-3; D is uncertain. The chain's CDR3 is CASSLVLAPDTQYF. CDR3 coding DNA: TGTGCCAGCAGCTTGGTTTTAGCCCCAGATACGCAGTATTTT.